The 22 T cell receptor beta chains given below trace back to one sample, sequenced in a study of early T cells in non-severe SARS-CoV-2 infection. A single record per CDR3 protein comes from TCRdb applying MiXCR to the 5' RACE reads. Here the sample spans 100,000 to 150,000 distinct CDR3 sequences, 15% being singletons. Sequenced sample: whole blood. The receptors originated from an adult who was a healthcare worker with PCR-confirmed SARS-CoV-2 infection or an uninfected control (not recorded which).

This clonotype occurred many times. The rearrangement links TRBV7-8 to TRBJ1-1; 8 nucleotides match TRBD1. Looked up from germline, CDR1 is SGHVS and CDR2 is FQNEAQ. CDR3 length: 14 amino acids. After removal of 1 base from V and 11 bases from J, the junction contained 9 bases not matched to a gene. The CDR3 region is CASSLGRGRSIAFF. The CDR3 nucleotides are TGTGCCAGCAGCTTAGGCAGGGGGCGATCGATTGCTTTCTTT.

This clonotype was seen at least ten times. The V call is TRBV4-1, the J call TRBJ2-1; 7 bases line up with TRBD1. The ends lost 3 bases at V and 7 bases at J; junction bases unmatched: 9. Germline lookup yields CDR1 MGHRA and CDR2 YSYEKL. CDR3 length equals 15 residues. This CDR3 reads CASSQLGTVGNEQFF. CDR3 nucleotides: TGCGCCAGCAGCCAGCTCGGGACAGTCGGGAATGAGCAGTTCTTC.

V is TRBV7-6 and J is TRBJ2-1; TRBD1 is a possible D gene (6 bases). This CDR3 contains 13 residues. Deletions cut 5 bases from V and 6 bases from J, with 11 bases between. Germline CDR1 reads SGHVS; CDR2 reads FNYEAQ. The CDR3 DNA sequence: TGTGCCAGCAGCCTTACAGGGCCCAATGAGCAGTTCTTC. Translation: CASSLTGPNEQFF.

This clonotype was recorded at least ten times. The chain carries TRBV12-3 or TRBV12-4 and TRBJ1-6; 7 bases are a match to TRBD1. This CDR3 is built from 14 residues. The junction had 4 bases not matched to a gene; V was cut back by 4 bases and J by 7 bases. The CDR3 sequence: CASSYQGGNSPLHF. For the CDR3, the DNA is TGTGCCAGCAGTTACCAGGGGGGCAATTCACCCCTCCACTTT.

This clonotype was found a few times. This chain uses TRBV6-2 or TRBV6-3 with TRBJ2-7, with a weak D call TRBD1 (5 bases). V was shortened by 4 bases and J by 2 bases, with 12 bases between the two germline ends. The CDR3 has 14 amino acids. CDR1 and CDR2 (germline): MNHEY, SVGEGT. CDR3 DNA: TGTGCCAGCAGTTCCGGTCTGGGGCCCTACGAGCAGTACTTC. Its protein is CASSSGLGPYEQYF.

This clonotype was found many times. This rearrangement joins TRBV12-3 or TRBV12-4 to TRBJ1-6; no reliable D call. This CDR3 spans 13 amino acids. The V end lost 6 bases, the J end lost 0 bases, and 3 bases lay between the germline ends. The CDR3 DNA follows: TGTGCCAGCAGGAGCTCCTATAATTCACCCCTCCACTTT. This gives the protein CASRSSYNSPLHF.

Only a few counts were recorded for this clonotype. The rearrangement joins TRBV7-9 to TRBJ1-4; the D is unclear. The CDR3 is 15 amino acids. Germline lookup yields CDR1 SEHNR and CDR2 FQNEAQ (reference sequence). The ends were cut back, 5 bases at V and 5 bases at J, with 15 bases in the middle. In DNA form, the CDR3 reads TGTGCCAGCAGCACAAGCCGGGTCCCAAATGAAAAACTGTTTTTT. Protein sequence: CASSTSRVPNEKLFF.

Written as DNA, the CDR3 is TGCAGCGTTGGTGGGGCGTCTAGCACAGATACGCAGTATTTT. This gives the protein CSVGGASSTDTQYF. The genes are TRBV29-1 and TRBJ2-3; D possibly corresponds to TRBD1 (5 bases). Trimming removed 4 bases from V and 0 bases from J, with 11 bases in between. Germline values: CDR1 SQVTM, CDR2 ANQGSEA. The CDR3 has 14 residues.

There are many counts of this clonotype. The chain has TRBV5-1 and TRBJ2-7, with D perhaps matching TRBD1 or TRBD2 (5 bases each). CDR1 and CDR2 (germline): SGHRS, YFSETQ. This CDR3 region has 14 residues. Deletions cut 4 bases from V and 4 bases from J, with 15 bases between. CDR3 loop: CASSPSPGTYEQYF. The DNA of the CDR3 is TGCGCCAGCAGCCCTAGCCCAGGGACGTACGAGCAGTACTTC.

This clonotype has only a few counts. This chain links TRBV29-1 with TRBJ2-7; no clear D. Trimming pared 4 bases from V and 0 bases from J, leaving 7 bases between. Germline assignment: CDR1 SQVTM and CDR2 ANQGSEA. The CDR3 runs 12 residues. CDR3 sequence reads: CSVGTVSYEQYF. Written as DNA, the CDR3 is TGCAGCGTTGGGACGGTCTCCTACGAGCAGTACTTC.

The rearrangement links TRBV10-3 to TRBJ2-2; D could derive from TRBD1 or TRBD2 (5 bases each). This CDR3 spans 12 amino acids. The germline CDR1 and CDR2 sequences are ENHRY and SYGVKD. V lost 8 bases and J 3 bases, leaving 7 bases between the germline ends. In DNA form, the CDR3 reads TGTGCCATCGGGGGTTACACCGGGGAGCTGTTTTTT. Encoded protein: CAIGGYTGELFF.

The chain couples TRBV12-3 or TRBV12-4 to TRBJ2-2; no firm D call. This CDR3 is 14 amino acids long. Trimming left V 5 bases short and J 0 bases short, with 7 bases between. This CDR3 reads CASSPLTNTGELFF. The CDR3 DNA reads TGTGCCAGCAGTCCGCTCACGAACACCGGGGAGCTGTTTTTT.

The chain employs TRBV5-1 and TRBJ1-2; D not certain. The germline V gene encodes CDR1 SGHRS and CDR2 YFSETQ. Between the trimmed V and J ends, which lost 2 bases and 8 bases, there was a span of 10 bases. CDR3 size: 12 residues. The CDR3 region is CASSFATEGYTF. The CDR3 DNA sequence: TGCGCCAGCAGCTTTGCCACAGAGGGCTACACCTTC.

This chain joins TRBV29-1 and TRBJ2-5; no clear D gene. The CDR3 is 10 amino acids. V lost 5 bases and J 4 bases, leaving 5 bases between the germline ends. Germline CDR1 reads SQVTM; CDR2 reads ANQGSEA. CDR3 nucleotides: TGCAGCGTTTACGGAGAGACCCAGTACTTC. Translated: CSVYGETQYF.

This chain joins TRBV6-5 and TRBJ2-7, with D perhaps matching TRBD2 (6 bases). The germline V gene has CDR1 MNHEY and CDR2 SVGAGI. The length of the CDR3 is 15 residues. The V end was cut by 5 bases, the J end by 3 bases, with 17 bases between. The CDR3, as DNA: TGTGCCAGCAGTACACTTAGCGGATCCCTCTACGAGCAGTACTTC. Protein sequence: CASSTLSGSLYEQYF.

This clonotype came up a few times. Here the CDR3 DNA reads TGCGCCAGCAGCTTCTGGACTAGCGGGGTGATAGCCAAAAACATTCAGTACTTC. This codes for CASSFWTSGVIAKNIQYF. This chain uses TRBV5-1 with TRBJ2-4; 12 positions agree with TRBD2. The CDR3 length is 18 residues. Looked up from germline, CDR1 is SGHRS and CDR2 is YFSETQ. V shed 2 bases, J shed 0 bases, and the junction held 6 bases outside the gene matches.

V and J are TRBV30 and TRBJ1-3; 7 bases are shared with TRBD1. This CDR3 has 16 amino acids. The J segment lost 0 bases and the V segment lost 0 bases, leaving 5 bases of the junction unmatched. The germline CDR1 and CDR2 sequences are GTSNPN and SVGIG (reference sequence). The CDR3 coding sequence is TGTGCCTGGAGTGTAGGCGGGACAGCCTCTGGAAACACCATATATTTT. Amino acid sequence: CAWSVGGTASGNTIYF.

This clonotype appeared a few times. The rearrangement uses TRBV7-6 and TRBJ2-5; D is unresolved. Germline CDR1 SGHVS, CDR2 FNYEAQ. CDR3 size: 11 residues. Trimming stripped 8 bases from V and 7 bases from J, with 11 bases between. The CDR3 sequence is CASGSLGTQYF. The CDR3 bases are TGTGCCAGCGGGTCCCTGGGGACCCAGTACTTC.

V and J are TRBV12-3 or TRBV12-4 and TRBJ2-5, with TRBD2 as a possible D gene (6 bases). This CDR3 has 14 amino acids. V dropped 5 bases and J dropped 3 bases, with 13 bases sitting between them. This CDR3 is CASSTRDLEETQYF. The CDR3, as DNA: TGTGCCAGCAGTACCCGGGACTTAGAAGAGACCCAGTACTTC.

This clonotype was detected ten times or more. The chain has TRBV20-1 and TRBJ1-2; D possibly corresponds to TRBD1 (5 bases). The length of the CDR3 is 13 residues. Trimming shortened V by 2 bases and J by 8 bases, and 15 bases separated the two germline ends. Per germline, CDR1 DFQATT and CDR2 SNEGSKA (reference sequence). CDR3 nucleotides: TGCAGTGCTAGACAGGGAGGTTCGAGAGGCTACACCTTC. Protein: CSARQGGSRGYTF.

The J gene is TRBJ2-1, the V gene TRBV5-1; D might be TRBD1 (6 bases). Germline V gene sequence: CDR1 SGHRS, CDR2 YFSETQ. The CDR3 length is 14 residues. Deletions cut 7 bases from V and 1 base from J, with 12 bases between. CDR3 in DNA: TGCGCCAGCGGCTCAGGGGTGTCCTACAATGAGCAGTTCTTC. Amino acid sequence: CASGSGVSYNEQFF.

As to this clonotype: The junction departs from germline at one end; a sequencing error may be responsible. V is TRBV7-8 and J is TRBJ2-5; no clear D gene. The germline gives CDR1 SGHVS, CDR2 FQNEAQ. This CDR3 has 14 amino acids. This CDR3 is CASSWMAVQEAQYF. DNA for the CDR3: TGTGCCAGCAGCTGGATGGCAGTGCAAGAGGCCCAGTACTTC. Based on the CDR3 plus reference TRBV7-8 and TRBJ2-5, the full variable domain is GAGVSQSPRYKVAKRGQDVALRCDPISGHVSLFWYQQALGQGPEFLTYFQNEAQLDKSGLPSDRFFAERPEGSVSTLKIQRTQQEDSAVYLCASSWMAVQEAQYFGPGTRLLVL.